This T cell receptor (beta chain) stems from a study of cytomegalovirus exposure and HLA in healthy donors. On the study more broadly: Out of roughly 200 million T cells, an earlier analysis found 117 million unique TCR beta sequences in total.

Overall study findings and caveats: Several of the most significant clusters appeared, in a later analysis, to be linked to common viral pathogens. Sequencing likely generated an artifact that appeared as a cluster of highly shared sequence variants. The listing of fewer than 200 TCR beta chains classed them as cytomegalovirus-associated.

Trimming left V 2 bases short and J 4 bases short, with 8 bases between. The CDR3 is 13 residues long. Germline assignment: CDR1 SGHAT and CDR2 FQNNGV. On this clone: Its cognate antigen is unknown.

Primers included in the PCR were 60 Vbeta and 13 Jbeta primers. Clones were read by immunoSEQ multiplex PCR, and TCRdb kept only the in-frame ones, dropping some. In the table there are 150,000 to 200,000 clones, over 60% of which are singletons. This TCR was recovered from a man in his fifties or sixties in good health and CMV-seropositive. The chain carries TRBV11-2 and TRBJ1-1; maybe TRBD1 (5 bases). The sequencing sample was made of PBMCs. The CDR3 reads CASSLMGGTEAFF. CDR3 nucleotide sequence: TGTGCCAGCAGCTTAATGGGGGGCACTGAAGCTTTCTTT.